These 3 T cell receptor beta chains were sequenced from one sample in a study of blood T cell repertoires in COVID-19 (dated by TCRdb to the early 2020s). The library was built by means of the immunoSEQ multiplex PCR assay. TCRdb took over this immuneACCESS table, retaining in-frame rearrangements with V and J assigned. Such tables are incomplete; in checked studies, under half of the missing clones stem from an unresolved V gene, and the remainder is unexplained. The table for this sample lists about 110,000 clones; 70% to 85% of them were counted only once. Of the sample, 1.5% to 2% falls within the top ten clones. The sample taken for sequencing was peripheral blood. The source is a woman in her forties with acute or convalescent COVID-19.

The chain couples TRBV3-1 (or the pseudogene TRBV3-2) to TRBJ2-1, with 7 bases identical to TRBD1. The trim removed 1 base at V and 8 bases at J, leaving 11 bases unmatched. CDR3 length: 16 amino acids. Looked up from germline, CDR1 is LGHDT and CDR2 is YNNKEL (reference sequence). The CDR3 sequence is CASSQGWRAQGDEQFF. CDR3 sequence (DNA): TGTGCCAGCAGCCAAGGCTGGCGGGCCCAGGGGGATGAGCAGTTCTTC.

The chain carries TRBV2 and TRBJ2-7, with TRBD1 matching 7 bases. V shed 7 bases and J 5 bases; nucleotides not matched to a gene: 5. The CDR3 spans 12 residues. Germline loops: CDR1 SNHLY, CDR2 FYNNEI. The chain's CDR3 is CASKGDSHEQYF. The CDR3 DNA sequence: TGTGCCAGCAAAGGGGACAGCCACGAGCAGTACTTC.

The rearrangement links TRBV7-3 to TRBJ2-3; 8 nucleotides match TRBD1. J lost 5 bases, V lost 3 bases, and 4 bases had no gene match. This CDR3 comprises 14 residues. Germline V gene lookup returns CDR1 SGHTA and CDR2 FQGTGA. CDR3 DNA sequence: TGTGCCAGCAGCTTCGGACAGGGCCAAGATACGCAGTATTTT. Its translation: CASSFGQGQDTQYF.